This record concerns one T cell receptor (beta chain) sequence. Its specific antigen is unknown. The record has no base qualities; no much larger clone is one base away. The library came from PCR. At the Johns Hopkins FTIC core, DNA from the cultured CD4+ T cells underwent TCR sequencing with the Oncomine TCR Beta short-read assay. The QIAamp micro DNA kit was used to extract genomic DNA from the cultured CD4+ T cells. Oncomine TCR Beta libraries made from cultured CD4+ T cells were pooled using unique dual indexes and sequenced on an Illumina iSeq 100. Regarding the original processing steps: Non-productive sequences were removed, and CDR3s that did not start with C, did not end with F or W, or were shorter than 7 amino acids were discarded. The MANAFEST web application identified antigen-specific clonotypes by comparing peptide-stimulated wells against reference wells and other culture wells. An FDR below 0.05, an odds ratio above 5, and a productive frequency above 0.1% in at least two of three replicate wells were required for clones to be considered positive. Cross-reactive clonotypes were defined as significantly expanded in both SARS-CoV-2 spike wells and at least one common cold coronavirus spike condition. Levenshtein distances (stringdist) and unrooted phylogenetic trees (ape) in R version 3.6.1 were used to assess CDR3 homology. TCRdb cleaned the public reads at Q25 with fastp, built clones with MiXCR and kept in-frame beta chains. Every CDR3 protein is listed once, alongside the most common genes and DNA of its rows. In this record, the V and J calls reflect TCRdb's handling and not the investigators' own analysis. Within this sample are about 20,000 distinct CDR3 sequences, with approximately 50% of them counted one time only. Jointly, the top ten make up 7.2% of the sample.

Read against the paper, the sample's treatment or condition label means: approximately 11-day PBMC culture with coronavirus spike peptide pools or control peptides (ViraFEST assay). The ViraFEST assay was used in the study, in which antigen-specific T cells were expanded with peptide pools and expanded clonotypes were subsequently identified by TCR sequencing. The positive SARS-CoV-2 PCR tests of the convalescent patients were dated from March to December 2020, before the Alpha, Beta and Delta variants emerged in the United States. PBMCs were cultured at around 2 million per well in IMDM supplemented with 5% human AB serum and 8.5 to 10 IU/ml IL-2, with about 9 ug/ml peptide pools added. On days 3 and 7, half of the culture medium was replaced with fresh IL-2-containing medium. After 10 days of culture, CD4+ T cells were isolated by negative selection using the EasySep CD4+ T cell isolation kit. PBMCs were separated from whole blood using Ficoll-Paque Plus gradient centrifugation and then either used fresh or cryopreserved at -140C. Triplicate wells were generally used for each culture condition.

As encoded in the germline V gene (reference sequence), CDR1 is LNHDA while CDR2 is SQIVND. CDR3 length: 12 amino acids, cysteine to phenylalanine. Only the CDR3 region is kept as DNA, spanning 36 bases read in frame from base 1. V loses 3 bases, J loses 6 bases, and the germline ends lie 9 bases apart. The entry originates in a study of vaccination and CD4 T cells after COVID-19 (dated by TCRdb to 2021 to 2024). Looking at the study overall: Convalescent patients had a positive SARS-CoV-2 result on nasal swab PCR, and of these patients, under ten had mild disease and one had severe disease. The convalescent cohort comprised six males and four females, including two Hispanic individuals, seven Caucasians, two Asians and one multiracial person. Two doses of either the Pfizer-BioNTech BNT162b2 vaccine (n=8) or the Moderna mRNA-1273 vaccine (n=2) were administered to participants. Post-COVID blood samples from convalescent patients were collected a median of around 110 days after diagnosis, with a range of 35 to 161 days. The time from the second vaccine dose to post-vaccine blood sampling had a median of roughly 77 days and ranged from about 12 to 250 days. Culture stimuli were overlapping spike peptide pools from SARS-CoV-2 and from the common cold coronaviruses HCoV-NL63, HCoV-OC43 and HCoV-229E. Control cultures received a CEFX viral epitope pool as the positive control, an HIV-1 Nef peptide pool as the negative control, or no peptide. In 9 to 11 COVID-19 convalescent patients and a few infection-naive healthy vaccine recipients, researchers compared the spike-specific CD4+ TCR repertoire from before mRNA vaccination with the repertoire from after. Here is what the overall study found, with its caveats: The median number of SARS-CoV-2-reactive clonotypes rose from around 21 after infection to roughly 38 after vaccination, but the change was not significant. In convalescent patients, a median around 90% of post-vaccine SARS-CoV-2-reactive clones were detected only after vaccination, suggesting vaccine-specific priming. Of the vaccine-specific clones found in convalescent patients, nearly all (304 of 307) were mono-reactive for SARS-CoV-2 spike instead of being cross-reactive with common cold coronaviruses. The number of convalescent patients in the study was relatively small, and the study did not examine early timepoints following natural infection.

The chain uses TRBV19 and TRBJ2-7; TRBD1 is perhaps the D gene, given 5 matching bases. The sequencing used CD4+ T cells from blood, cultured in vitro, collected before SARS-CoV-2 vaccination. The receptor's source is a human donor who had recovered from COVID-19. The CDR3 here reads CASSMWGGEQYF. In nucleotides, the sequence is TGTGCCAGTAGTATGTGGGGCGGCGAGCAGTACTTC.